The following is a T cell receptor beta chain sequence with its context. Its antigen is as yet unknown. One junction end does not reproduce the germline sequence, and a read error may be involved. Germline V CDR1 and CDR2: MGHRA, YSYEKL. This CDR3 is built from 16 residues. Sequencing used immunoSEQ multiplex PCR; TCRdb keeps in-frame clones, though not all of them. The sample lists under 35,000 clones; roughly 88% were seen once. This sample was taken from a study of T cells in narcolepsy. Study-wide context: Donors had narcolepsy type 1 or type 2, or were healthy controls. The study's findings and limits: Same-patient CSF and blood CD4+ T cell clonotypes included HCRT-specific and TRIB2-specific autoreactive ones.

The chain uses TRBV4-1 and TRBJ1-1; D is unclear. The receptor was derived from a human donor with narcolepsy. Input material: CD45RA- memory CD4+ T cells from PBMCs. In nucleotides, the CDR3 is TGCGCCAGCAGCCAAGACGGCGGCAGGCTGAACGCTGAAGCTTTCTTT. Protein sequence: CASSQDGGRLNAEAFF.